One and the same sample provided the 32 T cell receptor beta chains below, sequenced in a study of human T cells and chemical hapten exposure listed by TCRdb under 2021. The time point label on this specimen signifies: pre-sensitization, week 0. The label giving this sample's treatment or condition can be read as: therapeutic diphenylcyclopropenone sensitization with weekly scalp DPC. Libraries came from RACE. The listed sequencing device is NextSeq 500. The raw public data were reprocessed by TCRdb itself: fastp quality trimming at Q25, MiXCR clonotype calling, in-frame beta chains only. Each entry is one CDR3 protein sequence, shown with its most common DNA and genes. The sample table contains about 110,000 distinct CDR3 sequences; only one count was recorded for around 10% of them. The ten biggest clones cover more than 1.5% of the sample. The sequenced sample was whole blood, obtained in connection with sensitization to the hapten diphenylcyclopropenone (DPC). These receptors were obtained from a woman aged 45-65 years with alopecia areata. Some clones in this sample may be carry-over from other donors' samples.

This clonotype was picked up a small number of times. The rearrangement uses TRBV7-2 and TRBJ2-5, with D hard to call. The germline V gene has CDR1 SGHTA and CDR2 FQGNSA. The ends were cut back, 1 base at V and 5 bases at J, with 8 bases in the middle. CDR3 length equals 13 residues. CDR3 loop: CASSLGYGETQYF. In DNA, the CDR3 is TGTGCCAGCAGCTTAGGATACGGCGAGACCCAGTACTTC.

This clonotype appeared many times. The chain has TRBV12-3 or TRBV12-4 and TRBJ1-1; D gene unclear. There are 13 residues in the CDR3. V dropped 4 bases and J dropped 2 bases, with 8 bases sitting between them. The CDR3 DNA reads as TGTGCCAGCAGTTCCCCTGATAACACTGAAGCTTTCTTT. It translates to CASSSPDNTEAFF.

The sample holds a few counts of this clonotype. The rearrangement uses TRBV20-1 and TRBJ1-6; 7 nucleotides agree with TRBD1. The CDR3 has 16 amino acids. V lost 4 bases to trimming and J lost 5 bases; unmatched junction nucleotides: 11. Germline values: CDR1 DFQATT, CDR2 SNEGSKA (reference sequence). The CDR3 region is CSATPFRDRDNSPLHF. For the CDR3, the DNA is TGCAGTGCTACCCCCTTCCGGGACAGAGATAATTCACCCCTCCACTTT.

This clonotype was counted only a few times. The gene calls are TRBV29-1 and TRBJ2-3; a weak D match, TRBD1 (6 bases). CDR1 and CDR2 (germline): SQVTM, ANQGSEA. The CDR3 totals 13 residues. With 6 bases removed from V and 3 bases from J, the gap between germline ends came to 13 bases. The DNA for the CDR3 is TGCAGCGTCGACCGTACAGGGACAGATACGCAGTATTTT. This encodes CSVDRTGTDTQYF.

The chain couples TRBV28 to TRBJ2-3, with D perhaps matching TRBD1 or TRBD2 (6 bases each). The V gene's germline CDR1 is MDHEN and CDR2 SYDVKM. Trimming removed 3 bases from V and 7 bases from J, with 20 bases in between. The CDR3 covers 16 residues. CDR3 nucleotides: TGTGCCAGCAGTTTGATCACCGGGGGCCGGGTGAATACGCAGTATTTT. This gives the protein CASSLITGGRVNTQYF.

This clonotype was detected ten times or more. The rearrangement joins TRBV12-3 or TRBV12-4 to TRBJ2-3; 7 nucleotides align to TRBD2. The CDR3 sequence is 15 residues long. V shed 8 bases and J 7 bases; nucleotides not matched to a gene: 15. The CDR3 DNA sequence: TGTGCCAGCTCGATAGGCGCGGGAGAGCCTTATACGCAGTATTTT. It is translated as CASSIGAGEPYTQYF.

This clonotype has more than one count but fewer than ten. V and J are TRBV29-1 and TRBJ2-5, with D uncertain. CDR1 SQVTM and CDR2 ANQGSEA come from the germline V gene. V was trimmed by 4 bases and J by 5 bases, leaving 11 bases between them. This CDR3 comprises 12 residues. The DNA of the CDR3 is TGCAGCGTTGGTGGGCTCGGGGAGACCCAGTACTTC. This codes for CSVGGLGETQYF.

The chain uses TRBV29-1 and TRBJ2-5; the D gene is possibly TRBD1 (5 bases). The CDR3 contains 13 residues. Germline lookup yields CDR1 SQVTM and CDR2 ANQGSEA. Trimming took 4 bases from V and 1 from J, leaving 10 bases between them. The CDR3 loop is CSVGSGIQETQYF. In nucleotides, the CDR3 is TGCAGCGTTGGATCAGGGATCCAAGAGACCCAGTACTTC.

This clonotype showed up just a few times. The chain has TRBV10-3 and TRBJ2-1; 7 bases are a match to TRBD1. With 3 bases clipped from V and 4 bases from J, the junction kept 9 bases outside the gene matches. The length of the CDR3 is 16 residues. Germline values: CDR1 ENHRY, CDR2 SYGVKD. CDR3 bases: TGTGCCATCAGTGACCGTGGACAGGACCAATACAATGAGCAGTTCTTC. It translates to CAISDRGQDQYNEQFF.

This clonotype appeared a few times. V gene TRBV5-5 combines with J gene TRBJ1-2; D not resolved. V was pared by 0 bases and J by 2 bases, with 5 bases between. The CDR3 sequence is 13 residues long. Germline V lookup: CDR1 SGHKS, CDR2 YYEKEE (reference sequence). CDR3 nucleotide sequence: TGTGCCAGCAGCTTGGTCGGGAACTATGGCTACACCTTC. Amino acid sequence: CASSLVGNYGYTF.

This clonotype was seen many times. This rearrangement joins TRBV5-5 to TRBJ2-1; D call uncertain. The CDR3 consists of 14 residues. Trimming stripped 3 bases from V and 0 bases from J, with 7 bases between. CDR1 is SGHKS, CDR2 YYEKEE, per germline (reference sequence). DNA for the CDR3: TGTGCCAGCAGCTGGCGTAACTCCTACAATGAGCAGTTCTTC. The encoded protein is CASSWRNSYNEQFF.

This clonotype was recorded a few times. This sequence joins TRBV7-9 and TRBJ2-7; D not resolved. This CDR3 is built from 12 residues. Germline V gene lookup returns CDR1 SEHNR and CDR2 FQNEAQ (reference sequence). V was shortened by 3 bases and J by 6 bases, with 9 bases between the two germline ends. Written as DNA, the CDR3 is TGTGCCAGCAGCTTTCCCGGCACCGAGCAGTACTTC. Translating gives CASSFPGTEQYF.

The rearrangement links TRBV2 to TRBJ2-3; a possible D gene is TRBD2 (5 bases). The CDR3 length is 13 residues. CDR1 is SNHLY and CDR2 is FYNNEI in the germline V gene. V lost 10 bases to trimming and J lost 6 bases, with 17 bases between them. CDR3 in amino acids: CATYHATGDTQYF. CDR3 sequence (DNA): TGTGCCACCTATCATGCAACGGGGGATACGCAGTATTTT.

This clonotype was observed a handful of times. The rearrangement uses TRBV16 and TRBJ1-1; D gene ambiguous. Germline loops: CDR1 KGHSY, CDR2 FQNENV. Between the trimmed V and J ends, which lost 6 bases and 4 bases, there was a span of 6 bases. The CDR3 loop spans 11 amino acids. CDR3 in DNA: TGTGCCAGCAGAAAGGGCACTGAAGCTTTCTTT. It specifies CASRKGTEAFF.

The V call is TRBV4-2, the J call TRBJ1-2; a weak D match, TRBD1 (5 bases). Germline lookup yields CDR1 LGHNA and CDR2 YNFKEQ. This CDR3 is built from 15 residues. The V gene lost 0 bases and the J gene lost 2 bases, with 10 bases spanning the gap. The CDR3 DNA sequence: TGTGCCAGCAGCCAAGATAGTGGGGGGAACTATGGCTACACCTTC. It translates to CASSQDSGGNYGYTF.

The chain's CDR3 is CASSQGTVNNQPQHF. The CDR3 region has the DNA TGTGCCAGCAGCCAGGGGACAGTAAACAATCAGCCCCAGCATTTT. V is TRBV3-1 and J is TRBJ1-5, with TRBD1 matching over 7 bases. From germline, CDR1 is LGHDT and CDR2 YNNKEL (reference sequence). The CDR3 covers 15 residues. The J segment lost 3 bases and the V segment lost 3 bases, leaving 5 bases of the junction unmatched.

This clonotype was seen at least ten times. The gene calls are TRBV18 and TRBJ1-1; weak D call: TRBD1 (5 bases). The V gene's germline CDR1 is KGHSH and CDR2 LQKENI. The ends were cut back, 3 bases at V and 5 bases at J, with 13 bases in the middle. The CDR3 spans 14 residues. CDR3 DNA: TGTGCCAGCTCACCGACCGGGACGAGAACTGAAGCTTTCTTT. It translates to CASSPTGTRTEAFF.

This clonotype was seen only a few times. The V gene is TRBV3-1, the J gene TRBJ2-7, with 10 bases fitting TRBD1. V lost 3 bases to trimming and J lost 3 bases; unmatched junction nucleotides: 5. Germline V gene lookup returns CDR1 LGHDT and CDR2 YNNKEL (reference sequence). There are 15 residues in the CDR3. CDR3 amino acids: CASSQGTGASYEQYF. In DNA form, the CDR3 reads TGTGCCAGCAGCCAGGGGACAGGGGCAAGCTACGAGCAGTACTTC.

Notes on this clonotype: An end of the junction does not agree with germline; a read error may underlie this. In nucleotides, the CDR3 is TGCGCCAACAGCTCGAGCGGGTTTAGCACAGATACGCAGTATTTT. It translates to CANSSSGFSTDTQYF. V gene TRBV5-1 combines with J gene TRBJ2-3; TRBD2 is a possible D gene (6 bases). Germline lookup yields CDR1 SGHRS and CDR2 YFSETQ. The CDR3 is made up of 15 amino acids. The entire variable domain, with the rest obtained from reference TRBV5-1 and TRBJ2-3, is as follows: KAGVTQTPRYLIKTRGQQVTLSCSPISGHRSVSWYQQTPGQGLQFLFEYFSETQRNKGNFPGRFSGRQFSNSRSEMNVSTLELGDSALYLCANSSSGFSTDTQYFGPGTRLTVL.

The DNA of the CDR3 is TGTGCCAGCAGTACTATCGGACAGGGGACGGGCCACTATGGCTACACCTTC. It translates to CASSTIGQGTGHYGYTF. The chain uses TRBV28 and TRBJ1-2; 9 nucleotides align to TRBD1. Germline CDR1 is MDHEN and CDR2 is SYDVKM. The V and J ends lost 5 bases and 3 bases, in that order; junction bases with no gene match: 13. The CDR3 consists of 17 residues.

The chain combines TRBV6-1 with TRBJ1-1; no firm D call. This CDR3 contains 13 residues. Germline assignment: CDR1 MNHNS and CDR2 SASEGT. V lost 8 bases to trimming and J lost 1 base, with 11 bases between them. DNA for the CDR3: TGTGCCAGCCCCACAATCACGAACACTGAAGCTTTCTTT. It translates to CASPTITNTEAFF.

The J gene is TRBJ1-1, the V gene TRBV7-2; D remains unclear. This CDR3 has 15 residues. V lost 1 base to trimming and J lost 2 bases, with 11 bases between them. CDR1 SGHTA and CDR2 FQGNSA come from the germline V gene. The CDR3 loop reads CASSLDSRGNTEAFF. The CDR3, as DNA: TGTGCCAGCAGCTTAGATTCCCGGGGAAACACTGAAGCTTTCTTT.

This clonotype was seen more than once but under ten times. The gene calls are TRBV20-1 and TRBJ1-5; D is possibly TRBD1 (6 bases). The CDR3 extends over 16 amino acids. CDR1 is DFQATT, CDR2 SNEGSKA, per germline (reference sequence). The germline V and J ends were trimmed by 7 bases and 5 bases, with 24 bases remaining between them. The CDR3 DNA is TGCAGTGGAACCGGGGGCGATAGATACCCATATCAGCCCCAGCATTTT. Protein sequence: CSGTGGDRYPYQPQHF.

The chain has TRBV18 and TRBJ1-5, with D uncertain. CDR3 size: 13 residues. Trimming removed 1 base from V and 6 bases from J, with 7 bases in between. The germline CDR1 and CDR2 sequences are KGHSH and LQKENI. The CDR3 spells CASSPRLGQPQHF. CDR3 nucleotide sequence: TGTGCCAGCTCACCACGGCTCGGTCAGCCCCAGCATTTT.

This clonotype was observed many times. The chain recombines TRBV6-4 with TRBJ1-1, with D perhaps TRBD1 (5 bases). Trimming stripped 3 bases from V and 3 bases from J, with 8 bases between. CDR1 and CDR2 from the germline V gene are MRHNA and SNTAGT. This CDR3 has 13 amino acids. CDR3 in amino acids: CASSEGAHTEAFF. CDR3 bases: TGTGCCAGCAGTGAAGGGGCTCACACTGAAGCTTTCTTT.

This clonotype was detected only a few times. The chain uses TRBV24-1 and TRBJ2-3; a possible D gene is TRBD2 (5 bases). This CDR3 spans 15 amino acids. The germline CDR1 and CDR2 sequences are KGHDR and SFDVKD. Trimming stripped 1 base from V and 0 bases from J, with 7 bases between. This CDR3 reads CATSDFRGSTDTQYF. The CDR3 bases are TGTGCCACCAGTGATTTTCGGGGTAGCACAGATACGCAGTATTTT.

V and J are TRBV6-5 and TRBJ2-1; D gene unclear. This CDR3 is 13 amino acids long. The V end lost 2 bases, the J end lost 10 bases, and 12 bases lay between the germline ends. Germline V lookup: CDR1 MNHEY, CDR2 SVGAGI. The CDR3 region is CASSYVVGSEQFF. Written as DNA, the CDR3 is TGTGCCAGCAGTTACGTGGTCGGGTCGGAGCAGTTCTTC.

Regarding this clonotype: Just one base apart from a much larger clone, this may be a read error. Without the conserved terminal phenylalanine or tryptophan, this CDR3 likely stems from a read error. The CDR3 sequence is CASSLSGGATDTQYL. DNA of the CDR3: TGTGCCAGCAGCTTAAGCGGGGGGGCCACAGATACGCAGTATTTA. This chain joins TRBV7-9 and TRBJ2-3, with TRBD2 identical over 10 bases. In germline, CDR1 is SEHNR, CDR2 FQNEAQ (reference sequence). V lost 2 bases and J lost 2; bases outside the gene matches: 1. The CDR3 is made up of 15 amino acids.

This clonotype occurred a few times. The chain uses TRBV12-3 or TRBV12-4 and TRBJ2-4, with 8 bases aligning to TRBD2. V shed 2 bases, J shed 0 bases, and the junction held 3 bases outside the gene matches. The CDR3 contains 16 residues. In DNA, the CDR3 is TGTGCCAGCAGTTTATATCTAGCGGGAGCCAAAAACATTCAGTACTTC. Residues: CASSLYLAGAKNIQYF.

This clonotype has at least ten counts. The CDR3 protein is CASRVGRGNQPQHF. DNA for the CDR3: TGTGCCAGCAGGGTCGGCAGGGGAAATCAGCCCCAGCATTTT. V and J are TRBV7-8 and TRBJ1-5, with D possibly being TRBD1 (6 bases). Germline CDR1 and CDR2: SGHVS and FQNEAQ. This CDR3 is built from 14 residues. Trimming left V 6 bases short and J 4 bases short, with 13 bases between.

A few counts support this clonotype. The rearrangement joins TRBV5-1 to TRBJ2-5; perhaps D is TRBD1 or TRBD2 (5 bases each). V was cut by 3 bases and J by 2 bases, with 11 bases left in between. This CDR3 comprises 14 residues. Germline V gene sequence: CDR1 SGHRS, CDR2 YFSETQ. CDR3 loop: CASSSGRTQETQYF. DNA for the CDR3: TGCGCCAGCAGCTCGGGACGCACACAAGAGACCCAGTACTTC.

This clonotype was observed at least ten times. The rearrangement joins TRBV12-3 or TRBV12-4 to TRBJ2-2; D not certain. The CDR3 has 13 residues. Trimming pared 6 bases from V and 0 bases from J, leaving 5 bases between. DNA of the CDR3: TGTGCCAGCAGACAGTCGAACACCGGGGAGCTGTTTTTT. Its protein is CASRQSNTGELFF.